These T cell receptor beta chains were read from a single sample in a study of blood T cell repertoires in COVID-19. Some clones are missing from TCRdb's copy, which holds only in-frame ones; the method was immunoSEQ multiplex PCR. Of about 220,000 clones in the sample, roughly 84% were seen once. Sequenced input: peripheral blood. These receptors were collected from a woman aged 80 or older with acute or convalescent COVID-19. Both conserved end residues are part of each CDR3. The order of the fields is clone size, V gene, J gene, D gene, CDR3 protein, CDR3 DNA. D genes are given only for firm matches. Size tells how often a clone was seen (once, few, many) or the class of an expanded clone, and some rows leave it out.

>.|TRBV29-1|TRBJ1-1|.
CSVEDFQPREAFF
TGCAGCGTTGAAGACTTTCAACCCCGGGAAGCTTTCTTT
>few|TRBV27|TRBJ2-1|.
CASSQSGGNEQFF
TGTGCCAGCAGTCAATCCGGGGGCAATGAGCAGTTCTTC
>few|TRBV4-2|TRBJ1-1|TRBD1
CASSPRTGPGPTEAFF
TGTGCCAGCAGCCCTCGGACAGGCCCCGGTCCGACTGAAGCTTTCTTT
>.|TRBV2|TRBJ2-3|.
CASTPGGTDTQYF
TGTGCCAGCACCCCTGGGGGGACAGATACGCAGTATTTT
>.|TRBV5-1|TRBJ2-7|.
CASSLSAYEQYF
TGCGCCAGCAGCCTGTCCGCCTACGAGCAGTACTTC
>.|TRBV12-2|TRBJ2-3|.
CASRLGLTSGGAVWGTDTQYF
TGTGCAAGTCGCTTAGGGTTGACTAGCGGGGGGGCGGTTTGGGGCACAGATACGCAGTATTTT
>.|TRBV6-5|TRBJ1-3|.
CASSNGGDSGNTIYF
TGTGCCAGCAGCAACGGGGGGGACTCTGGAAACACCATATATTTT
>few|TRBV10-1|TRBJ2-3|TRBD1
CASSPARGLEESTDTQYF
TGCGCCAGCAGTCCGGCGAGGGGGCTTGAAGAAAGCACAGATACGCAGTATTTT
>.|TRBV4-2|TRBJ1-1|.
CASSRGAELMNTEAFF
TGTGCCAGCAGCCGTGGGGCAGAACTAATGAACACTGAAGCTTTCTTT
>few|TRBV4-3|TRBJ1-1|.
CASSLSSGIYTEAFF
TGCGCCAGCAGCCTCTCCTCGGGGATTTACACTGAAGCTTTCTTT
>once|TRBV6-6|TRBJ1-2|.
CASSNRVNADGYTF
TGTGCCAGCAGTAACAGGGTGAATGCGGATGGCTACACCTTC
>.|TRBV6-5|TRBJ1-3|.
CASSLQGSGNTIYF
TGTGCCAGCAGCTTACAGGGATCTGGAAACACCATATATTTT
>.|TRBV27|TRBJ1-5|TRBD1
CASRLGQGSNQPQHF
TGTGCCAGCAGGCTGGGACAGGGGAGCAATCAGCCCCAGCATTTT
>.|TRBV2|TRBJ1-2|TRBD1
CASSWDREGSYTF
TGTGCCAGCAGTTGGGACAGAGAGGGTTCCTACACCTTC
>few|TRBV5-1|TRBJ2-7|TRBD1
CASSLGGTGATYEQYF
TGCGCCAGCAGCTTGGGGGGCACAGGGGCAACCTACGAGCAGTACTTC
>.|TRBV20-1|TRBJ1-5|.
CSASHGQFLSNQPQHF
TGCAGTGCTAGTCACGGACAGTTTCTTAGCAATCAGCCCCAGCATTTT
>.|TRBV19|TRBJ2-3|.
CASKVRGASDTQYF
TGTGCCAGTAAAGTTAGGGGCGCGTCAGATACGCAGTATTTT
>.|TRBV28|TRBJ1-1|TRBD1
CASSSYPGTGGSEAFF
TGTGCCAGCAGTTCCTACCCCGGGACAGGGGGTTCTGAAGCTTTCTTT
>.|TRBV19|TRBJ1-2|TRBD1
CASSRTAGGSGYTF
TGTGCCAGTAGTCGAACGGCAGGGGGAAGCGGCTACACCTTC
>.|TRBV27|TRBJ2-2|TRBD2
CASSHLAGGHFGELFF
TGTGCCAGCAGCCACCTAGCGGGGGGGCATTTCGGGGAGCTGTTTTTT